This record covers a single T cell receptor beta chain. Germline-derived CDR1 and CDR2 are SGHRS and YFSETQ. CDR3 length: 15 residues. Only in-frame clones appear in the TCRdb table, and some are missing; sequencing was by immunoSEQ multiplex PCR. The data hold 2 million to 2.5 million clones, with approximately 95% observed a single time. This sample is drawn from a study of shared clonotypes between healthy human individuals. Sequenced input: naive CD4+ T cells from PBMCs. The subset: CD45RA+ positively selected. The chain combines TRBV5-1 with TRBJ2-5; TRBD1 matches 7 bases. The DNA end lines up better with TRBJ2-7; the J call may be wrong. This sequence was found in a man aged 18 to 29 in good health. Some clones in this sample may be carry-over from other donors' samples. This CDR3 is CASSSFQGVPYEQYF. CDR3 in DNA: TGCGCCAGCAGCTCCTTCCAGGGGGTCCCCTACGAGCAGTACTTC.